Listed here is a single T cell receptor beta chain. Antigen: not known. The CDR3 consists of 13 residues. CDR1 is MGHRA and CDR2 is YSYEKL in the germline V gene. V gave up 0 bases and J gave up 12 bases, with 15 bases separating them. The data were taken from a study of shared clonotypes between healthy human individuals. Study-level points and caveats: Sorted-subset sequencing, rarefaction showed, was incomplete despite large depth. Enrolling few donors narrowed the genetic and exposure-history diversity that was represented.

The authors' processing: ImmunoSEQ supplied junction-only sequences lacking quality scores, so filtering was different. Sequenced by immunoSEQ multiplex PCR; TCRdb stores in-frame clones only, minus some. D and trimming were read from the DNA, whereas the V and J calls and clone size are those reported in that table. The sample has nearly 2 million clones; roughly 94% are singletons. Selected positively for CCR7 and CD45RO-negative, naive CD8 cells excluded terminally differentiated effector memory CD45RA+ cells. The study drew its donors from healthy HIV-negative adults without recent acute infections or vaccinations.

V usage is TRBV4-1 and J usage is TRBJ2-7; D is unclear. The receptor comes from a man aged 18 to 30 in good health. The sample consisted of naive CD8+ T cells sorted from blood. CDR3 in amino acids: CASSQDRGTPGYF. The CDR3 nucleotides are TGCGCCAGCAGCCAAGATCGAGGCACACCGGGGTACTTC.